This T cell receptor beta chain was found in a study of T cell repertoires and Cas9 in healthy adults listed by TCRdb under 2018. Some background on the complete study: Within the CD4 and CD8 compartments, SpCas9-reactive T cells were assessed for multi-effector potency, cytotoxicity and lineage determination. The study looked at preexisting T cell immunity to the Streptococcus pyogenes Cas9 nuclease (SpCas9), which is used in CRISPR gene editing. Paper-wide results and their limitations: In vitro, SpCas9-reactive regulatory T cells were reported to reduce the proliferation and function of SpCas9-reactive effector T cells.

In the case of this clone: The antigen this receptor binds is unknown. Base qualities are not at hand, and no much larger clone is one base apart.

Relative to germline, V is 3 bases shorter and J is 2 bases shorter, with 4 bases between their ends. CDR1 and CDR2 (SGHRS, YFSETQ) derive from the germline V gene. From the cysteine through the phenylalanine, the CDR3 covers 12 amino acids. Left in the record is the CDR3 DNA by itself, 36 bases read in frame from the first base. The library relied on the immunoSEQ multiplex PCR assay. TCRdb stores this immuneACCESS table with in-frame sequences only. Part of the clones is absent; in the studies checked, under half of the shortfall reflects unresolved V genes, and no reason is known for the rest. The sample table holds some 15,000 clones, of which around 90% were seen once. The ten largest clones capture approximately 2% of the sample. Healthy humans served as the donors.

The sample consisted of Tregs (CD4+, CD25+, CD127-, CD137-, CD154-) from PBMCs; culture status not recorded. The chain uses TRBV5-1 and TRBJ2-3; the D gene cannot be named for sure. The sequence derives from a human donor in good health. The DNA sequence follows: TGCGCCAGCAGCTCGAACACAGATACGCAGTATTTT. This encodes CASSSNTDTQYF.